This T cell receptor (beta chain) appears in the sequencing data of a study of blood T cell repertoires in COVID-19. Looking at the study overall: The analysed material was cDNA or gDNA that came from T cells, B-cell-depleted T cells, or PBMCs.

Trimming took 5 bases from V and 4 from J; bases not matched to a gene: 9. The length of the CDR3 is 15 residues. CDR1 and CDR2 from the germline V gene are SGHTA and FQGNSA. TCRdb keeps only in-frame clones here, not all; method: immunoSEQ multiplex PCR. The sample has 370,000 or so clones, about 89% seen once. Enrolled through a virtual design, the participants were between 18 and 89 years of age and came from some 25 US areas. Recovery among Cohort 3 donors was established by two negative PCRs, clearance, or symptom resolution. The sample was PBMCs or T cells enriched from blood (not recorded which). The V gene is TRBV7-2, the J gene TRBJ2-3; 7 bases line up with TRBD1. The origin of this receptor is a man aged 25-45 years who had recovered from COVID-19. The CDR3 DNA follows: TGTGCCAGCAGCCTACCTCAGGGGGTGGCAGATACGCAGTATTTT. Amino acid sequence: CASSLPQGVADTQYF.